These 13 T cell receptor beta chains share one sample of origin, sequenced in a study of blood T cell repertoires in COVID-19. Generated by immunoSEQ multiplex PCR, the TCRdb table keeps only in-frame clones and is missing some. The profile shows some 250,000 clones, around 93% of them singletons. The sequenced material came from PBMCs or T cells enriched from blood (not recorded which). The source is a human donor in a cohort exposed to, infected with or recovered from COVID-19 (not recorded which). The donor label of this sample is uncertain.

The rearrangement links TRBV30 to TRBJ2-7; 14 nucleotides agree with TRBD2. Germline CDR1 GTSNPN, CDR2 SVGIG (reference sequence). CDR3 length equals 16 residues. The trim removed 4 bases at V and 0 bases at J, leaving 5 bases unmatched. In nucleotides, the CDR3 is TGTGCCTGGATGGGACTAGCGGGGGAGAGCTCCTACGAGCAGTACTTC. It yields the protein CAWMGLAGESSYEQYF.

The rearrangement uses TRBV9 and TRBJ1-4; D might be TRBD1 (6 bases). From germline, CDR1 is SGDLS and CDR2 YYNGEE. CDR3 length: 14 residues. V was clipped by 3 bases and J by 6 bases, with 12 bases between them. In DNA form, the CDR3 reads TGTGCCAGCAGCGAAGGGGGGGCCGATGAAAAACTGTTTTTT. As protein: CASSEGGADEKLFF.

This chain connects TRBV21-1 to TRBJ1-5; the D segment call TRBD1 is taken from the table without a DNA check. TRBV21-1 is a known pseudogene. The CDR3 has 17 residues. The CDR3 DNA follows: TGTGCCAGCAGCAAAGCCCAGGGCGGACGGTGCAATCAGCCCCAGCATTTT. This encodes CASSKAQGGRCNQPQHF.

The chain carries TRBV19 and TRBJ2-7; 7 nucleotides match TRBD2. The CDR3 spans 15 residues. Losses at the gene ends were 3 bases for V and 1 base for J; bases not matched to a gene: 6. Germline-derived CDR1 and CDR2 are LNHDA and SQIVND (reference sequence). In DNA, the CDR3 is TGTGCCAGTAGTATGGGAGGGAGGGGTTCCTACGAGCAGTACTTC. As protein: CASSMGGRGSYEQYF.

This chain connects TRBV11-3 to TRBJ2-3; maybe TRBD2 (7 bases). CDR3 length: 13 residues. Germline loops: CDR1 SGHNT, CDR2 YENEEA. Trimming shortened V by 5 bases and J by 6 bases, and 12 bases separated the two germline ends. The CDR3 coding sequence is TGTGCCAGCAGCGCACAGGGAGGGGATACGCAGTATTTT. Its protein product is CASSAQGGDTQYF.

The V gene is TRBV6-4, the J gene TRBJ1-4, with 7 positions matching TRBD1. Trimming cost V 1 base and J 7 bases; bases outside gene matches: 6. The CDR3 has 15 residues. Germline lookup yields CDR1 MRHNA and CDR2 SNTAGT. CDR3 loop: CASSDWDRESEKLFF. The DNA for the CDR3 is TGTGCCAGCAGTGACTGGGACAGAGAAAGTGAAAAACTGTTTTTT.

This sequence joins TRBV11-2 and TRBJ1-1; D gene unclear. CDR1 is SGHAT, CDR2 FQNNGV, per germline. The ends were cut back, 4 bases at V and 3 bases at J, with 9 bases in the middle. The length of the CDR3 is 13 residues. The CDR3 DNA sequence: TGTGCCAGCAGCTCCCCCCGGGACACTGAAGCTTTCTTT. It yields the protein CASSSPRDTEAFF.

On this clone: A read error may account for a junction end that differs from germline. The chain combines TRBV19 with TRBJ1-2; no definite D call. The germline CDR1 and CDR2 sequences are LNHDA and SQIVND (reference sequence). The CDR3 extends over 14 amino acids. The CDR3 spells CASSRSADDYRYTF. In nucleotides, the CDR3 is TGTGCCAGTAGTAGATCGGCAGACGACTATCGCTACACCTTC.

The V gene is TRBV12-5, the J gene TRBJ1-5; 9 nucleotides align to TRBD1. Trimming took 5 bases from V and 1 from J; bases not matched to a gene: 12. The germline V gene has CDR1 LGHNT and CDR2 FRNRAP. The CDR3 is 18 amino acids. CDR3 bases: TGTGCTAGTGGTCTTGGACAGGGGACGGTTCAAAGCAATCAGCCCCAGCATTTT. This encodes CASGLGQGTVQSNQPQHF.

The rearrangement links TRBV7-2 to TRBJ1-4, with D tentatively TRBD1 (5 bases). The CDR3 sequence is 17 residues long. V was shortened by 1 base and J by 1 base, with 13 bases between the two germline ends. The germline CDR1 and CDR2 sequences are SGHTA and FQGNSA. DNA for the CDR3: TGTGCCAGCAGCTTAGACAGGCCCCTGGTAACTAATGAAAAACTGTTTTTT. Translating gives CASSLDRPLVTNEKLFF.

The chain employs TRBV11-2 and TRBJ1-5; perhaps TRBD1 as D (5 bases). There are 13 residues in the CDR3. The germline gives CDR1 SGHAT, CDR2 FQNNGV. V shed 4 bases and J shed 11 bases, with 15 bases lying between them. Here the CDR3 DNA reads TGTGCCAGCAGCTCCTACGACAGAACGGCCCAGCATTTT. Its protein product is CASSSYDRTAQHF.

The chain has TRBV6-2 or TRBV6-3 and TRBJ2-7; TRBD2 matches at 7 bases. The trim removed 0 bases at V and 3 bases at J, leaving 8 bases unmatched. Germline CDR1 reads MNHEY; CDR2 reads SVGEGT. This CDR3 has 16 amino acids. The CDR3 DNA follows: TGTGCCAGCAGTTACTCGGTTCGGGCTAGCGGCTACGAGCAGTACTTC. Amino acid sequence: CASSYSVRASGYEQYF.

CDR3 protein: CASRGLADTGELFF. CDR3 bases: TGTGCCAGCAGGGGACTAGCAGACACCGGGGAGCTGTTTTTT. The chain joins TRBV9 to TRBJ2-2; 9 bases agree with TRBD2. CDR1 is SGDLS and CDR2 is YYNGEE in the germline V gene. There are 14 residues in the CDR3. The V gene end was trimmed by 5 bases and the J gene end by 3 bases; junction bases not matched to a gene: 2.